This paragraph reports one TCR beta chain. A much larger clone differs by one base, so this may be a read error. Each sample yielded at least 6 million isolated PBMCs. A sample-barcoded 5' primer and a J-beta primer mix were used in a second PCR of roughly 7 to 11 cycles. TCRdb re-called the 5' RACE reads through MiXCR, storing one row per CDR3 protein. The sample consists of around 900,000 distinct CDR3 sequences, around 26% of them appearing once. The sample comes from a study of blood T cells in healthy people across ages. CDR3 length: 16 residues. Trimming stripped 7 bases from V and 4 bases from J, with 20 bases between. Germline-derived CDR1 and CDR2 are MNHEY and SVGAGI.

This chain joins TRBV6-5 and TRBJ1-5; D perhaps matches TRBD1 (6 bases). The sample comprised blood. This TCR was sampled from a woman aged 80 or over in good health. The CDR3 loop reads CASNSRGTLSNQPQHF. Here the CDR3 DNA reads TGTGCCAGCAATTCCCGCGGGACACTCAGTAATCAGCCCCAGCATTTT.